This T cell receptor beta chain stems from a study of cytomegalovirus exposure and HLA in healthy donors. Primers for the PCR totalled 60 Vbeta and 13 Jbeta. Profiled with immunoSEQ multiplex PCR; TCRdb holds only in-frame clones, not every one. The sample table includes about 140,000 clones. CDR1 SGHVS and CDR2 FQNEAQ come from the germline V gene. The V end lost 1 base, the J end lost 2 bases, and 8 bases lay between the germline ends. The CDR3 spans 14 residues. Material for sequencing was PBMCs. The clonotype comes from a woman in her late teens or twenties in good health and CMV-seronegative. The chain links TRBV7-8 to TRBJ1-2; D is perhaps TRBD1 (5 bases). The CDR3 DNA reads TGTGCCAGCAGCTTAGAGGGGCGAAACTATGGCTACACCTTC. It codes for CASSLEGRNYGYTF. Supplemented by reference TRBV7-8 and TRBJ1-2, the full variable domain reads GAGVSQSPRYKVAKRGQDVALRCDPISGHVSLFWYQQALGQGPEFLTYFQNEAQLDKSGLPSDRFFAERPEGSVSTLKIQRTQQEDSAVYLCASSLEGRNYGYTFGSGTRLTVV.